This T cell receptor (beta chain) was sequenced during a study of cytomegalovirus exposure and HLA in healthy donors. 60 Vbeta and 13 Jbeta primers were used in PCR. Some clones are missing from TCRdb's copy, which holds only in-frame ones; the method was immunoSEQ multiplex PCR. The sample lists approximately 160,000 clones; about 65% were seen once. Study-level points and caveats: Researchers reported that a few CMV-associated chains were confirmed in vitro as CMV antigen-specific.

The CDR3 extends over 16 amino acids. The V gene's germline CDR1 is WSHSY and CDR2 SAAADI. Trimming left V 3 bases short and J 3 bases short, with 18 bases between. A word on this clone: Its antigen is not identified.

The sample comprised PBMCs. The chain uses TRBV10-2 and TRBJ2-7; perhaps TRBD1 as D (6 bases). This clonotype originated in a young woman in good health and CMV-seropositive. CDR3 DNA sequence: TGCGCCAGCAGTGACCCCGGGACACCGGTGAGCTACGAGCAGTACTTC. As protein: CASSDPGTPVSYEQYF.